The 22 T cell receptor beta chains given below trace back to one sample, sequenced in a study of blood T cells in healthy people across ages. Through a sample-barcoded 5' primer and a J-beta primer mix, a second PCR was run for 7 to 11 cycles. TCRdb recomputed calls from the 5' RACE reads with MiXCR, one row per CDR3 protein. This table has some 860,000 distinct CDR3 sequences, more than 50% appearing once. Sequenced: blood. Receptors originate from a man in his forties in good health.

Regarding this clonotype: Compared with germline, one end of the junction differs, possibly owing to a read error. The rearrangement joins TRBV7-3 to TRBJ2-1; D is possibly TRBD1 (6 bases). CDR1 and CDR2 (germline): SGHTA, FQGTGA. This CDR3 has 13 amino acids. CDR3 sequence: CASSYSVGAEQFF. In nucleotides, the CDR3 is TGCGCCAGCAGCTACTCAGTGGGGGCTGAGCAGTTCTTC.

The chain joins TRBV7-2 to TRBJ2-1, with D possibly matching TRBD1 (6 bases). CDR1 and CDR2 (germline): SGHTA, FQGNSA. V shed 0 bases and J shed 2 bases, with 14 bases lying between them. This CDR3 is 17 amino acids long. The CDR3 reads CASSLAVGAGAYNEQFF. The CDR3 DNA reads TGTGCCAGCAGCTTAGCGGTGGGGGCCGGCGCCTACAATGAGCAGTTCTTC.

The J gene is TRBJ2-7, the V gene TRBV27, with no clear D. The DNA matches TRBJ2-5 better at its end, which makes the J call doubtful. The CDR3 runs 13 residues. Germline V gene lookup returns CDR1 MNHEY and CDR2 SMNVEV (reference sequence). The CDR3 sequence: CASSPLGRQTQYF. For the CDR3, the DNA is TGTGCCAGCAGCCCCCTCGGACGGCAGACCCAGTACTTC.

This clonotype has just a few counts. This chain joins TRBV13 and TRBJ2-7, with TRBD2 matching 14 bases. The junction had 8 bases not matched to a gene; V was cut back by 0 bases and J by 4 bases. This CDR3 has 18 amino acids. Germline loops: CDR1 PRHDT, CDR2 FYEKMQ (reference sequence). The CDR3 region is CASSLGRLAGGPTYEQYF. Here the CDR3 DNA reads TGTGCCAGCAGCTTAGGAAGACTAGCGGGAGGGCCTACGTACGAGCAGTACTTC.

The chain couples TRBV24-1 to TRBJ2-7; D is ambiguous. The length of the CDR3 is 14 residues. Trimming shortened V by 9 bases and J by 0 bases, and 14 bases separated the two germline ends. Germline V gives CDR1 KGHDR, CDR2 SFDVKD. The CDR3 bases are TGTGCCACCCTTTCCCAGAGGAGCTCCTACGAGCAGTACTTC. Its protein product is CATLSQRSSYEQYF.

The rearrangement joins TRBV28 to TRBJ2-3; 7 bases match TRBD2. With 2 bases clipped from V and 5 bases from J, the junction kept 10 bases outside the gene matches. Germline V gives CDR1 MDHEN, CDR2 SYDVKM. This CDR3 contains 16 residues. CDR3 DNA: TGTGCCAGCAGTTTAAGAGGTGCGGGGGAAATAGATACGCAGTATTTT. Translating it yields CASSLRGAGEIDTQYF.

The rearrangement joins TRBV20-1 to TRBJ1-1, with 9 bases identical to TRBD1. CDR3 size: 15 residues. V lost 5 bases to trimming and J lost 4 bases; unmatched junction nucleotides: 11. Germline V gene data show CDR1 as DFQATT and CDR2 as SNEGSKA (reference sequence). The CDR3 is CSAEKTGQGRTEAFF. The CDR3 DNA sequence: TGCAGTGCTGAAAAAACGGGACAGGGTCGCACTGAAGCTTTCTTT.

This chain uses TRBV28 with TRBJ1-5; D is possibly TRBD1 (6 bases). Germline V gives CDR1 MDHEN, CDR2 SYDVKM. Deletions cut 10 bases from V and 7 bases from J, with 20 bases between. The CDR3 is 14 residues long. CDR3 in DNA: TGTGCCACGCGGCGGGGGGCCTCAGGGCAGCCCCAGCATTTT. Translated, it gives CATRRGASGQPQHF.

This clonotype showed up just a few times. This chain links TRBV18 with TRBJ1-5, with a possible D match to TRBD1 (6 bases). V dropped 2 bases and J dropped 5 bases, with 7 bases sitting between them. Germline V lookup: CDR1 KGHSH, CDR2 LQKENI. CDR3 length equals 13 residues. CDR3 sequence reads: CASSPSGDQPQHF. The CDR3 DNA follows: TGTGCCAGCTCACCATCAGGGGATCAGCCCCAGCATTTT.

The genes are TRBV14 and TRBJ2-3; 7 nucleotides align to TRBD2. V lost 3 bases to trimming and J lost 0 bases; unmatched junction nucleotides: 6. Looked up from germline, CDR1 is SGHDN and CDR2 is FVKESK. The CDR3 has 16 amino acids. The CDR3 coding sequence is TGTGCCAGCAGCCATTTGACTAGCCGCAGCACAGATACGCAGTATTTT. Encoded protein: CASSHLTSRSTDTQYF.

The chain combines TRBV20-1 with TRBJ2-4, with D tentatively TRBD1 (8 bases). The DNA end is a closer match to TRBJ2-7, so the J assignment may be wrong. This CDR3 is 13 amino acids long. Germline CDR1 reads DFQATT; CDR2 reads SNEGSKA (reference sequence). Here the CDR3 reads CSATNRGGYEQYF. The CDR3 DNA reads as TGCAGTGCTACAAACAGGGGGGGGTACGAGCAGTACTTC.

This clonotype was observed a few times. The DNA of the CDR3 is TGTGCCAGCAGTGAAAGGGCCATCAGGACCTACGAGCAGTACTTC. Translated: CASSERAIRTYEQYF. The rearrangement uses TRBV2 and TRBJ2-7; unclear D gene. V was cut by 2 bases and J by 2 bases, with 13 bases left in between. Looked up from germline, CDR1 is SNHLY and CDR2 is FYNNEI. The CDR3 has 15 amino acids. Combining the CDR3 with reference TRBV2 and TRBJ2-7 gives the whole variable domain EPEVTQTPSHQVTQMGQEVILRCVPISNHLYFYWYRQILGQKVEFLVSFYNNEISEKSEIFDDQFSVERPDGSNFTLKIRSTKLEDSAMYFCASSERAIRTYEQYFGPGTRLTVT.

In its sample, this clonotype was seen a few times. This chain uses TRBV4-3 with TRBJ2-7; D gene uncertain. The CDR3 length is 20 residues. V lost 1 base and J lost 2, with 27 bases in between. Germline CDR1 LGHNA, CDR2 YSLEER. CDR3 bases: TGCGCCAGCAGCCAAGGGCCAGCTAGTATCCGACCGGAGCTTCCCTACGAGCAGTACTTC. It encodes CASSQGPASIRPELPYEQYF.

The chain links TRBV18 to TRBJ2-7; unclear D gene. The J call may not be correct, given that the DNA end is closer to TRBJ2-5. Germline V gene lookup returns CDR1 KGHSH and CDR2 LQKENI. This CDR3 is 13 amino acids long. The CDR3 spells CASSPETPETQYF. As DNA, the CDR3 is TGTGCCAGCTCACCGGAGACACCGGAGACCCAGTACTTC.

The chain carries TRBV4-2 and TRBJ2-1; possible D gene TRBD2, 5 bases. The CDR3 consists of 12 residues. Trimming removed 1 base from V and 13 bases from J, with 11 bases in between. Germline lookup yields CDR1 LGHNA and CDR2 YNFKEQ. CDR3 nucleotides: TGTGCCAGCAGCCAAGTTGGGGAGACCCAGTTCTTC. It specifies CASSQVGETQFF.

The chain is built from TRBV7-6 and TRBJ2-3; TRBD2 agrees at 7 bases. Germline-derived CDR1 and CDR2 are SGHVS and FNYEAQ. Trimming cost V 1 base and J 6 bases; bases outside gene matches: 10. CDR3 size: 16 residues. CDR3: CASSLGATGGYDTQYF. In DNA form, the CDR3 reads TGTGCCAGCAGCTTAGGCGCAACCGGGGGGTATGATACGCAGTATTTT.

V gene TRBV11-2 combines with J gene TRBJ1-6, with 9 nucleotides matching TRBD1. This CDR3 spans 16 amino acids. Germline V lookup: CDR1 SGHAT, CDR2 FQNNGV. With V trimmed by 4 bases and J by 2 bases, 3 bases remained unmatched. CDR3 nucleotide sequence: TGTGCCAGCAGCTGGGACAGGGAGCCCTATAATTCACCCCTCCACTTT. Its protein product is CASSWDREPYNSPLHF.

The rearrangement joins TRBV15 to TRBJ1-5, with D hard to call. The CDR3 is made up of 14 amino acids. The germline gives CDR1 LNHNV, CDR2 YYDKDF (reference sequence). With 5 bases removed from V and 3 bases from J, the gap between germline ends came to 11 bases. Written as DNA, the CDR3 is TGTGCCACCAGCTCTAGACGGACCAATCAGCCCCAGCATTTT. Amino acid sequence: CATSSRRTNQPQHF.

In its sample, this clonotype was seen a few times. This chain connects TRBV12-3 or TRBV12-4 to TRBJ1-2; possible D gene TRBD1, 6 bases. The ends were cut back, 6 bases at V and 12 bases at J, with 17 bases in the middle. The length of the CDR3 is 12 residues. The CDR3 bases are TGTGCCAGCAGCTCGGGGGGTGAGGGGGACACCTTC. The encoded protein is CASSSGGEGDTF.

The chain carries TRBV20-1 and TRBJ2-3; 7 positions match TRBD2. The CDR3 is 15 amino acids. Per the germline V gene, CDR1 is DFQATT and CDR2 is SNEGSKA (reference sequence). J gave up 0 bases and V 6 bases, and 9 bases lay outside the gene matches. The CDR3 region is CSAGSSGQSTDTQYF. The DNA of the CDR3 is TGCAGTGCCGGTTCTAGCGGCCAGAGCACAGATACGCAGTATTTT.

The chain links TRBV5-1 to TRBJ1-5; weak D call: TRBD1 (6 bases). V lost 1 base and J lost 7, with 15 bases in between. This CDR3 has 15 amino acids. Germline CDR1 and CDR2: SGHRS and YFSETQ. CDR3 sequence (DNA): TGCGCCAGCAGCTTGTCCGGGGGCGCAGAGCAGCCCCAGCATTTT. This codes for CASSLSGGAEQPQHF.

The rearrangement joins TRBV7-3 to TRBJ2-1; 10 bases are a match to TRBD2. Gene TRBJ2-7 matches the end of the DNA better, so the J call may be wrong. CDR3 size: 17 residues. Per the germline V gene, CDR1 is SGHTA and CDR2 is FQGTGA. The CDR3 loop is CASSPEASGSTYNEQYF. The CDR3 DNA follows: TGTGCCAGCAGCCCCGAAGCTAGCGGGAGCACGTACAATGAGCAGTACTTC.